The source of this T cell receptor (beta chain) is a study of graft-versus-host responses after intestinal transplantation. Whole-study context: Multivisceral, liver-intestinal, or isolated intestinal transplants were performed in recipients. Every recipient underwent anti-thymocyte globulin induction, then tacrolimus and steroids for three to four years. Study results and limitations: Allografts from individuals with graft-donor T cell macrochimerism displayed high graft-versus-host to host-versus-graft clonal ratios. After transplant, early declines in HvG clones were associated with peak levels of circulating GvH clones.

Using immunoSEQ multiplex PCR, the repertoire was profiled, and TCRdb retains in-frame clones only, with some absent. The sample shows approximately 90,000 clones, 88% of them seen only once. In the case of this clone: Its antigen is as yet unknown.

The receptor's source is a human donor who was the organ donor for an intestinal transplant. Sequenced material: unstimulated CD4+ T cells sorted from spleen or lymph node cells, taken before transplant.

Written as DNA, the CDR3 is TGTGCCTGGAGCGATCCCCCCCGGGACAGGCAGTATTTT. Translated: CAWSDPPRDRQYF. This chain links TRBV30 with TRBJ2-3; 7 bases line up with TRBD1. CDR3 length equals 13 residues. J gave up 11 bases and V 3 bases, and 11 bases lay outside the gene matches. Germline V CDR1 and CDR2: GTSNPN, SVGIG (reference sequence).